The TCR beta chain under discussion was sequenced for a study of T cell changes during pregnancy in multiple sclerosis. This table comes from immunoSEQ multiplex PCR, and its TCRdb copy is limited to in-frame clones, with some not included. This table holds over 80,000 clones, around 93% found once. As for this clone: A read error may account for a junction end that differs from germline.

The sample in question was peripheral blood, obtained in the third trimester of pregnancy. The source is a female donor in good health, enrolled as a control in a pregnancy study.

The CDR3 reads CVSTETGVSGANVLTF. The CDR3 bases are TGTGTCAGCACCGAGACAGGGGTTTCAGGGGCCAACGTCCTGACTTTC. The chain links TRBV5-6 to TRBJ2-6; 8 bases are a match to TRBD1. Germline CDR1 reads SGHDT; CDR2 reads YYEEEE. There are 16 residues in the CDR3.